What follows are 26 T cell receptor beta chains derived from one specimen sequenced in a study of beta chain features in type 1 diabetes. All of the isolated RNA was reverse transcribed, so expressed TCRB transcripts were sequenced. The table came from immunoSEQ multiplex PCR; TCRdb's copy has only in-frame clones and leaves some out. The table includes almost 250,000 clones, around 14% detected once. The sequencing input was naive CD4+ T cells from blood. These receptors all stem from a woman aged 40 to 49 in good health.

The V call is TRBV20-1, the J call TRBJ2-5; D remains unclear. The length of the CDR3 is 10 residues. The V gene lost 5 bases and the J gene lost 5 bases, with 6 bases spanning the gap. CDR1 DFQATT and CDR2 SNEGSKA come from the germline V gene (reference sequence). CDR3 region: CSAEYETQYF. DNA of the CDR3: TGCAGTGCTGAGTACGAGACCCAGTACTTC.

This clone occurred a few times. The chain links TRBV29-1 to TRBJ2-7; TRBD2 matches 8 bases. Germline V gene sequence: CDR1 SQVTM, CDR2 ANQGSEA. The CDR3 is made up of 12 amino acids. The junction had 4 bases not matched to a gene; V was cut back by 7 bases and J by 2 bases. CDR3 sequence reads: CSGRTSPYEQYF. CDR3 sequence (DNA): TGCAGCGGCAGGACTAGCCCCTACGAGCAGTACTTC.

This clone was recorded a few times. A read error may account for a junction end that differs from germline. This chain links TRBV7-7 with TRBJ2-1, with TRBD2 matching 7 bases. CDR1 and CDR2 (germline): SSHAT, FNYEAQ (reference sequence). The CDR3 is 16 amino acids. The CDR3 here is CASSLGGSGSYNEQFF. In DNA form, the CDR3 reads TGTGCTAGCAGCTTAGGAGGTAGCGGGTCCTACAATGAGCAGTTCTTC.

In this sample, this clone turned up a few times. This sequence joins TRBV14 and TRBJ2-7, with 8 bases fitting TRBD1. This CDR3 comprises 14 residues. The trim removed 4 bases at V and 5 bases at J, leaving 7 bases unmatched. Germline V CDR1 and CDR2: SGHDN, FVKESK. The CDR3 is CASSLTMTGDEQYF. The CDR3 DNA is TGTGCCAGCAGCCTAACAATGACAGGGGACGAGCAGTACTTC.

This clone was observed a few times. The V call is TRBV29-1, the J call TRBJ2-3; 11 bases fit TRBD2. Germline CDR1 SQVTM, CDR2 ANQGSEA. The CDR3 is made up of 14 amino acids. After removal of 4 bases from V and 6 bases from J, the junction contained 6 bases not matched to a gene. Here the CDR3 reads CSVVSGGAGDTQYF. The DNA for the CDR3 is TGCAGCGTTGTTAGCGGGGGGGCCGGGGATACGCAGTATTTT.

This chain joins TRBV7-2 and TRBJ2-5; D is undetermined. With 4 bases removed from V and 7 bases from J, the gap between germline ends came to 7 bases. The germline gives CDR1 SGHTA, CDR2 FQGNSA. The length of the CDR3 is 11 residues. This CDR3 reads CASSSPGTQYF. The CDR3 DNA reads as TGTGCCAGCAGCTCCCCGGGGACCCAGTACTTC.

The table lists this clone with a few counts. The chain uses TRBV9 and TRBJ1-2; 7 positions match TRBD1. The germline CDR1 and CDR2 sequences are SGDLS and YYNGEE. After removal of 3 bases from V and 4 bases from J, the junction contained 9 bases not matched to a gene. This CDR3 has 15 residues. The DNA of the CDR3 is TGTGCCAGCAGCGGGGAGGTTGGACAGGTCTATGGCTACACCTTC. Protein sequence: CASSGEVGQVYGYTF.

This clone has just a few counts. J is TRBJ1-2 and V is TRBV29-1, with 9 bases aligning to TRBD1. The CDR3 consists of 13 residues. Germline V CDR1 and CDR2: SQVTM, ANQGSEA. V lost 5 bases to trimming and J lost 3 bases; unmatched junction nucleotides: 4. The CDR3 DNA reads TGCAGCGTTACGGGACAGGGACACTATGGCTACACCTTC. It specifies CSVTGQGHYGYTF.

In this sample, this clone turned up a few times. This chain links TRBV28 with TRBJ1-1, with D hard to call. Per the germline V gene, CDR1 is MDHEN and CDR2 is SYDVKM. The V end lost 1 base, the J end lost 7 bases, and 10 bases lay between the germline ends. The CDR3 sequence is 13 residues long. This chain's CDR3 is CASSLYSGREAFF. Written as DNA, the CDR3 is TGTGCCAGCAGTTTATACTCTGGGCGTGAAGCTTTCTTT.

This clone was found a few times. This chain's CDR3 is CASSRGNNEKLFF. In DNA, the CDR3 is TGCGCCAGCAGCCGGGGGAATAATGAAAAACTGTTTTTT. The chain uses TRBV5-1 and TRBJ1-4, with D perhaps matching TRBD1 (5 bases). The V gene lost 4 bases and the J gene lost 4 bases, with 8 bases spanning the gap. CDR1 and CDR2 from the germline V gene are SGHRS and YFSETQ. The CDR3 covers 13 residues.

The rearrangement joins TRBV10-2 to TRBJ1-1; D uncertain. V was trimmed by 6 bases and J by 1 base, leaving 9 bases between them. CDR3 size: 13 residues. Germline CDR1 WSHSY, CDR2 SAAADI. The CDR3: CASSDTWNTEAFF. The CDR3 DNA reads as TGCGCCAGCAGCGACACATGGAACACTGAAGCTTTCTTT.

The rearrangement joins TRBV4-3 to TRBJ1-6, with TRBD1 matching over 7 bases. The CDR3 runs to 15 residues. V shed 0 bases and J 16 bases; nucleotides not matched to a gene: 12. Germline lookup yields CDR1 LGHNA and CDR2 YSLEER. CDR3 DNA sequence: TGCGCCAGCAGCCAAGATGGGGCCGTAACAGGGGCGCTCCACTTT. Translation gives CASSQDGAVTGALHF.

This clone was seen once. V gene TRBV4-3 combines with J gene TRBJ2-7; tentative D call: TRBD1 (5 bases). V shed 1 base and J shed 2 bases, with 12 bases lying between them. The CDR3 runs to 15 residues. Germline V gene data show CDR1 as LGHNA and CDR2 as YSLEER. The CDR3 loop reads CASSQVGVKTYEQYF. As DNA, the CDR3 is TGCGCCAGCAGCCAAGTAGGGGTTAAAACCTACGAGCAGTACTTC.

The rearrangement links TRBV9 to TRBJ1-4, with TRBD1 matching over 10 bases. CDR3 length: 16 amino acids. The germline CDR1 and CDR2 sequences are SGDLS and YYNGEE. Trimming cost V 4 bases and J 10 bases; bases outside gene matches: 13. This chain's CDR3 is CASSFSGTGESGKLFF. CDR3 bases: TGTGCCAGCAGCTTTTCAGGGACAGGGGAAAGCGGAAAACTGTTTTTT.

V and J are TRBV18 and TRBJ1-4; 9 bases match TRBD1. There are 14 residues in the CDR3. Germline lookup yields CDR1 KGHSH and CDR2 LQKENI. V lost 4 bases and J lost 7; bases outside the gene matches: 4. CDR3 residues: CASSLGQGFEKLFF. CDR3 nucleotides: TGTGCCAGCTCACTGGGACAGGGTTTTGAAAAACTGTTTTTT.

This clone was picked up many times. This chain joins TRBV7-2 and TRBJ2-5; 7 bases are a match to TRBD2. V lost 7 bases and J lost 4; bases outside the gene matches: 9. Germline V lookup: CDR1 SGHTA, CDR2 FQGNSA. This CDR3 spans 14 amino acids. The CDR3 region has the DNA TGTGCCAGCATCCGAGCGGGGTTCGCAGAGACCCAGTACTTC. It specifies CASIRAGFAETQYF.

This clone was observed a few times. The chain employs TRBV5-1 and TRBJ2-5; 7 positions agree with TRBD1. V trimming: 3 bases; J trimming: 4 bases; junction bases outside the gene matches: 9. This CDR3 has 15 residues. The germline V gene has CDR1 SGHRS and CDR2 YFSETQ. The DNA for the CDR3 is TGCGCCAGCAGCTATGACAGGGCTAGAGGAGAGACCCAGTACTTC. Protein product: CASSYDRARGETQYF.

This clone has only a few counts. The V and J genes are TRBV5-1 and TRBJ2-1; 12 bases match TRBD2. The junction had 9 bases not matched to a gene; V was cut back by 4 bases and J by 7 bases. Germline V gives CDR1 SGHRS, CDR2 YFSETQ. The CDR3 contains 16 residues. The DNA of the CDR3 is TGCGCCAGCAGCGACACCTCTAGCGGGGGGGCGAATGAGCAGTTCTTC. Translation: CASSDTSSGGANEQFF.

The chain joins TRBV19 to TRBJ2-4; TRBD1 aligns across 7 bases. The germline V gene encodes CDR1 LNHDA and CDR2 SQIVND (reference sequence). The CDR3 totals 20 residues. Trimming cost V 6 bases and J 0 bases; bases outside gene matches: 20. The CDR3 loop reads CASSSPQGQGAALAKNIQYF. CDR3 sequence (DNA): TGTGCCAGTAGCAGTCCACAGGGGCAAGGCGCCGCTTTAGCCAAAAACATTCAGTACTTC.

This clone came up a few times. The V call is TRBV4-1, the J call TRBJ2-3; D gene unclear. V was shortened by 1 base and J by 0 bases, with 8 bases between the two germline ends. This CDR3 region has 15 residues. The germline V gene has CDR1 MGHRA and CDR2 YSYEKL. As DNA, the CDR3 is TGCGCCAGCAGCCAAGCGGTCTTGAGCACAGATACGCAGTATTTT. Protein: CASSQAVLSTDTQYF.

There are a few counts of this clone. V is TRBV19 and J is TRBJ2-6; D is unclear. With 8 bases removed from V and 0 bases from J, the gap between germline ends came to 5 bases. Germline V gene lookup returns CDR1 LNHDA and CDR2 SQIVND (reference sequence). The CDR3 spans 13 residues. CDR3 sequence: CASLISGANVLTF. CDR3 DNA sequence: TGTGCCAGTCTTATCTCTGGGGCCAACGTCCTGACTTTC.

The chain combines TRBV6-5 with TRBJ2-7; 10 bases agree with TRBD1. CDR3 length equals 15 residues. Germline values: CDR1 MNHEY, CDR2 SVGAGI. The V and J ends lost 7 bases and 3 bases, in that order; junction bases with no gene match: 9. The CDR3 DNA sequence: TGTGCCAGCACCTCAGGGGGACAGGGGCTCTACGAGCAGTACTTC. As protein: CASTSGGQGLYEQYF.

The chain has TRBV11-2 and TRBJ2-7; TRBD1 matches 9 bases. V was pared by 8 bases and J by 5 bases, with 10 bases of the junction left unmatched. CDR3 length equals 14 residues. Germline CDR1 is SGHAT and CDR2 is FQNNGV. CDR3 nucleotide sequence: TGTGCCAGCGGATCCGGGACAGGGAAGAACGAGCAGTACTTC. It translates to CASGSGTGKNEQYF.

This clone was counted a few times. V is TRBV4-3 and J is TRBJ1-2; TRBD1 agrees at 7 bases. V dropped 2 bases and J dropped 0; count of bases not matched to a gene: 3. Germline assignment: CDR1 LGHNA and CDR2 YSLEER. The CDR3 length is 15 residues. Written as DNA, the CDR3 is TGCGCCAGCAGCCAAACCGACAGGGCTAACTATGGCTACACCTTC. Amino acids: CASSQTDRANYGYTF.

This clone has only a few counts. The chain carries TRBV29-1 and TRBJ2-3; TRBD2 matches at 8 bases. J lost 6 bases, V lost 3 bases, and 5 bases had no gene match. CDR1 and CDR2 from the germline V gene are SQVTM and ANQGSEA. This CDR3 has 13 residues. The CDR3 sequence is CSVDRLAGDTQYF. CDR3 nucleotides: TGCAGCGTTGATAGGCTAGCGGGCGATACGCAGTATTTT.

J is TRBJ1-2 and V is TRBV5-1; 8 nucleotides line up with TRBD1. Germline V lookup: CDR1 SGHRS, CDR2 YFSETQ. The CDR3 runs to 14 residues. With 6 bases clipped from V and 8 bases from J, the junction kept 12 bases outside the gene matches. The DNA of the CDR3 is TGCGCCAGCACCGTTGGGACAGGCTTGGTGGGCTACACCTTC. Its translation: CASTVGTGLVGYTF.